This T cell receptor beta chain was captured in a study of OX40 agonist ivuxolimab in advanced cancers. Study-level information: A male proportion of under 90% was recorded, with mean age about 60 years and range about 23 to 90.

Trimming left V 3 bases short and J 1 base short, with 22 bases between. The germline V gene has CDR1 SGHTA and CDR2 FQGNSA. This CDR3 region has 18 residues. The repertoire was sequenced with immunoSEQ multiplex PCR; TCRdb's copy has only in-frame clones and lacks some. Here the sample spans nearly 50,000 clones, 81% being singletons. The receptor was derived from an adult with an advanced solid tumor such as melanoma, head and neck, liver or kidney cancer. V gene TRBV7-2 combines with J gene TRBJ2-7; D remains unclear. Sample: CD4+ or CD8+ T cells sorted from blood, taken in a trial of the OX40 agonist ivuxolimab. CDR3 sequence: CASSFAFIRRPMSYEQYF. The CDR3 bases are TGTGCCAGCAGCTTCGCATTTATCCGCAGACCCATGTCCTACGAGCAGTACTTC.